This TCR beta chain appears in the sequencing data of a study of identical twins. Overall study results and limits: Invariant MAIT and iNKT cells may have partly biased zero-insertion analyses.

Unique molecular identifiers were present on the cDNA, which also gained a universal primer site by template switching. MiXCR, applied by TCRdb to the 5' RACE reads, yields one record per CDR3 protein. The sample lists 350,000 or so distinct CDR3 sequences; more than 9% were seen once. CDR1 and CDR2 (germline): SQVTM, ANQGSEA. This CDR3 has 15 residues. The ends lost 3 bases at V and 5 bases at J; junction bases unmatched: 8. Details on this clonotype: Its specificity is not known.

The same data also contributed to another study, on yellow fever vaccine responses in identical twins.

The rearrangement links TRBV29-1 to TRBJ2-1; 9 bases are a match to TRBD2. This TCR came from a young woman in good health. The sample consisted of CD8+ T cells sorted from blood. CDR3 sequence: CSVDKRGELDNEQFF. The CDR3, as DNA: TGCAGCGTTGATAAGCGGGGGGAGCTCGACAATGAGCAGTTCTTC.